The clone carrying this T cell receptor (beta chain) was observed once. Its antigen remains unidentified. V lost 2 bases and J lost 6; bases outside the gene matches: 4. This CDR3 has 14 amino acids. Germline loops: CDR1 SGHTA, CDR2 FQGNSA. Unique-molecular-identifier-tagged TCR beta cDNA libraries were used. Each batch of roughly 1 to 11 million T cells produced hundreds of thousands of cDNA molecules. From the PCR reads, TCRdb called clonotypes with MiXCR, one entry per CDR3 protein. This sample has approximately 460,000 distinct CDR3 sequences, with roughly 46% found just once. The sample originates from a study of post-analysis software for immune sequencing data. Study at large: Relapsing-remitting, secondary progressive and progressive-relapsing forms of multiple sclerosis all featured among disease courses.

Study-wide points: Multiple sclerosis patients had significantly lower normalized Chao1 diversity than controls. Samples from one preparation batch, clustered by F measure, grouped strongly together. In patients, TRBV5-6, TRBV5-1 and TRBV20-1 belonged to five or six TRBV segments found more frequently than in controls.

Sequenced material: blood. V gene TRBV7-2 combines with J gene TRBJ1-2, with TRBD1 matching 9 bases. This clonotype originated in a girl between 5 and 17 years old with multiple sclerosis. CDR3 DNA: TGTGCCAGCAGCTTAAGGGGACAGGGCGATGGCTACACCTTC. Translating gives CASSLRGQGDGYTF. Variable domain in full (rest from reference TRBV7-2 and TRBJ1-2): GAGVSQSPSNKVTEKGKDVELRCDPISGHTALYWYRQSLGQGLEFLIYFQGNSAPDKSGLPSDRFSAERTGGSVSTLTIQRTQQEDSAVYLCASSLRGQGDGYTFGSGTRLTVV.